This entry lists 7 T cell receptor beta chains sequenced from one sample in a study of low-dose radiotherapy and immunotherapy resistance in tumors. Gene-specific TRAV and TRBV primers were used for first-strand cDNA, covering alpha and beta chains. It was with a constant-region primer and a V-primer adapter that TCRs were amplified over roughly 19 PCR cycles. TCRdb itself ran the reads through MiXCR, one entry per CDR3 protein. The sample gives 80,000 to 95,000 distinct CDR3 sequences, more than 8% of which show up once; under 1.1% is in the top ten. Time point here: before trial treatment. Specimen: PBMCs, collected before treatment. The receptors were gathered from a male donor with prostate cancer.

This clonotype was counted many times. The chain joins TRBV6-6 to TRBJ1-2; TRBD1 is a possible D gene (6 bases). Germline V gives CDR1 MNHNY, CDR2 SVGAGI (reference sequence). CDR3 length equals 13 residues. The V end was cut by 5 bases, the J end by 8 bases, with 15 bases between. For the CDR3, the DNA is TGTGCCAGCAGTCCAACAGGGAACGGGGGCTACACCTTC. It encodes CASSPTGNGGYTF.

This clonotype was counted ten times or more. This chain connects TRBV6-2 or TRBV6-3 to TRBJ2-2; tentative D call: TRBD1 (6 bases). CDR1 and CDR2 from the germline V gene are MNHEY and SVGEGT. Trimming left V 8 bases short and J 0 bases short, with 10 bases between. This CDR3 is built from 14 residues. The CDR3 loop is CASGQSANTGELFF. The CDR3 nucleotides are TGTGCCAGCGGACAGTCCGCGAACACCGGGGAGCTGTTTTTT.

This clonotype has ten or more counts. The gene calls are TRBV4-2 and TRBJ2-2; 10 positions match TRBD2. CDR3 length equals 16 residues. CDR1 is LGHNA and CDR2 is YNFKEQ in the germline V gene. Trimming at V came to 1 base and at J to 1 base, leaving 0 bases not matched to a gene. The CDR3 region is CASSQGTSGNTGELFF. The CDR3 bases are TGTGCCAGCAGCCAAGGGACTAGCGGGAACACCGGGGAGCTGTTTTTT.

The sample holds many counts of this clonotype. The chain has TRBV2 and TRBJ2-1, with no clear D. Germline CDR1 is SNHLY and CDR2 is FYNNEI. V was shortened by 1 base and J by 0 bases, with 16 bases between the two germline ends. This CDR3 region has 18 residues. CDR3 amino acids: CASSEDGVGRSSYNEQFF. In DNA, the CDR3 is TGTGCCAGCAGTGAAGATGGTGTTGGAAGGAGCTCCTACAATGAGCAGTTCTTC.

This clonotype was picked up many times. V gene TRBV20-1 combines with J gene TRBJ1-5; tentative D call: TRBD1 (5 bases). Trimming pared 3 bases from V and 2 bases from J, leaving 17 bases between. CDR1 and CDR2 (germline): DFQATT, SNEGSKA (reference sequence). The CDR3 has 16 amino acids. The CDR3 loop is CSASPGIAGGNQPQHF. The CDR3 DNA sequence: TGCAGTGCTAGTCCAGGGATAGCGGGCGGCAATCAGCCCCAGCATTTT.

This clonotype occurred many times. The junction departs from the called germline gene at one end, perhaps through a read error. The CDR3 loop reads CASSLGLQGALSF. In nucleotides, the CDR3 is TGTGCCAGCAGCTTAGGACTCCAGGGGGCCCTGTCTTTT. The V and J genes are TRBV7-8 and TRBJ2-3, with 8 positions matching TRBD1. CDR3 size: 13 residues. CDR1 is SGHVS, CDR2 FQNEAQ, per germline.

This clonotype was picked up many times. CDR3 loop: CASRPGGPGTGELFF. CDR3 nucleotides: TGTGCCAGTAGACCGGGAGGGCCAGGGACCGGGGAGCTGTTTTTT. The chain recombines TRBV19 with TRBJ2-2; 8 bases line up with TRBD2. There are 15 residues in the CDR3. V shed 6 bases and J 5 bases; nucleotides not matched to a gene: 8. CDR1 is LNHDA and CDR2 is SQIVND in the germline V gene (reference sequence). Complete variable domain (other parts from reference TRBV19 and TRBJ2-2): DGGITQSPKYLFRKEGQNVTLSCEQNLNHDAMYWYRQDPGQGLRLIYYSQIVNDFQKGDIAEGYSVSREKKESFPLTVTSAQKNPTAFYLCASRPGGPGTGELFFGEGSRLTVL.